This is a list of T cell receptor beta chains from one sample in a study of CD8 T cells in Susac syndrome. TCRdb re-called the immunoSEQ multiplex PCR reads with MiXCR, one entry per CDR3 protein. The sample carries hundreds of thousands of distinct CDR3 sequences, 75% to 90% recorded once. The sample comprised CD8+ T cells from PBMCs. All receptors come from a human donor with multiple sclerosis. Both conserved end residues are part of each CDR3. The D gene is left open where the match is weak. Clone size appears in some rows only: once, few, many, or a class for an expanded clone.

>TRBV2|.|.|TRBJ1-1
CASSGEGYTEAFF
TGTGCCAGCAGTGGAGAGGGCTACACTGAAGCTTTCTTT
>TRBV30|.|.|TRBJ1-1
CAWSAGPTEAFF
TGTGCCTGGAGTGCCGGCCCCACTGAAGCTTTCTTT
>TRBV11-2|.|.|TRBJ2-1
CASARVGNEQFF
TGTGCCAGCGCCCGGGTGGGAAATGAGCAGTTCTTC
>TRBV27|.|.|TRBJ1-1
CASSDYTEAFF
TGTGCCAGCAGCGATTACACTGAAGCTTTCTTT
>TRBV27|.|.|TRBJ2-7
CASGTHRESNEQYF
TGTGCCAGCGGCACCCACAGGGAAAGCAACGAGCAGTACTTC
>TRBV6-5|.|.|TRBJ1-5
CASSYSFRGVGSNQPQHF
TGTGCCAGCAGTTACTCGTTTCGGGGAGTTGGGAGCAATCAGCCCCAGCATTTT
>TRBV6-1|.|.|TRBJ2-7
CASSAFPDSYYEQYF
TGTGCCAGCAGTGCCTTCCCCGACAGCTACTACGAGCAGTACTTC
>TRBV3-1|.|.|TRBJ1-2
CASSLQEGPRSYGYAF
TGTGCCAGCAGCTTACAGGAGGGGCCTCGGAGCTATGGCTACGCCTTC
>TRBV12-3/TRBV12-4|few|TRBD2|TRBJ2-2
CASSHSALGLAHTGELFF
TGTGCCAGCAGCCATAGCGCCCTGGGACTAGCGCACACCGGGGAGCTGTTTTTT
>TRBV6-5|once|.|TRBJ1-3
CASQGYGNTIYF
TGTGCCAGCCAGGGGTATGGAAACACCATATATTTT
>TRBV6-5|.|TRBD2|TRBJ2-1
CASSSNRLAPANEQFF
TGTGCCAGCAGTTCAAATCGACTAGCCCCAGCCAATGAGCAGTTCTTC
>TRBV27|.|TRBD1|TRBJ1-4
CASSLEGGRGLSEKLFF
TGTGCCAGCAGTTTAGAGGGCGGCAGGGGGCTAAGTGAAAAACTGTTTTTT
>TRBV6-5|.|TRBD1|TRBJ1-5
CASSLQGANQPQHF
TGTGCCAGCAGTCTCCAGGGGGCCAATCAGCCCCAGCATTTT
>TRBV12-5|.|.|TRBJ1-4
CASGLTREAGVEKLFF
TGTGCTAGTGGTTTGACACGGGAAGCGGGAGTTGAAAAACTGTTTTTT
>TRBV4-1|.|.|TRBJ1-2
CASSHEGTGYGYTF
TGCGCCAGCAGCCACGAGGGAACGGGGTATGGCTACACCTTC
>TRBV5-1|.|TRBD2|TRBJ2-7
CASSLVSVAGAYEQYF
TGCGCCAGCAGCTTGGTATCGGTAGCGGGAGCCTACGAGCAGTACTTC
>TRBV21-1|.|.|TRBJ2-4
CASSKETSGTQNIQYF
TGTGCCAGCAGCAAAGAGACTAGCGGGACCCAAAACATTCAGTACTTC
>TRBV12-3/TRBV12-4|.|.|TRBJ2-7
CASSAWGAGKTPYEQYF
TGTGCCAGCAGTGCCTGGGGAGCGGGTAAGACCCCCTACGAGCAGTACTTC